This TCR beta chain was captured by sequencing in a study of blood T cell repertoires in COVID-19. Germline V gene data show CDR1 as DFQATT and CDR2 as SNEGSKA (reference sequence). The CDR3 consists of 11 residues. Trimming shortened V by 0 bases and J by 17 bases, and 11 bases separated the two germline ends. This clone was seen a single time. The protocol was immunoSEQ multiplex PCR, while the TCRdb copy is restricted to in-frame clones and leaves out a portion. This table has some 110,000 clones, roughly 80% appearing once. The chain uses TRBV20-1 and TRBJ1-6; D remains unclear. The clonotype originates from an elderly woman with active or convalescent COVID-19. The sample taken for sequencing was peripheral blood. CDR3 nucleotides: TGCAGTGCTAGAGAGGCAGAGGGAATCCACTTT. Its translation is CSAREAEGIHF.